Reported below is one T cell receptor (beta chain). Study processing details: Amplification of reference gene primers was used by the study to estimate nucleated cell counts. Clones were sequenced by immunoSEQ multiplex PCR, and TCRdb holds only the in-frame ones, with some missing. Clone size and the V and J calls come from that table; the DNA yielded D and trimming. Counted here are about 200,000 clones, roughly 87% occurring once; the ten biggest clones make up approximately 2%. Self-reported history from a screening survey and questionnaire set each donor's cohort. These data belong to a study of blood T cell repertoires in COVID-19. In the study overall: COVID-19 samples collected from the United States, Italy and Spain covered acute and convalescent phases.

The CDR3 has 17 residues. V was trimmed by 1 base and J by 3 bases, leaving 15 bases between them. Germline V gene data show CDR1 as LGHNA and CDR2 as YSLEER. This chain uses TRBV4-3 with TRBJ2-2; tentatively, D is TRBD2 (6 bases). The source is a woman between 25 and 40 years old who had recovered from COVID-19. Material for sequencing was PBMCs or T cells enriched from blood (not recorded which). CDR3 DNA: TGCGCCAGCAGCCAAGGAGGAGGGCTTTCGGACACCGGGGAGCTGTTTTTT. Translation: CASSQGGGLSDTGELFF.